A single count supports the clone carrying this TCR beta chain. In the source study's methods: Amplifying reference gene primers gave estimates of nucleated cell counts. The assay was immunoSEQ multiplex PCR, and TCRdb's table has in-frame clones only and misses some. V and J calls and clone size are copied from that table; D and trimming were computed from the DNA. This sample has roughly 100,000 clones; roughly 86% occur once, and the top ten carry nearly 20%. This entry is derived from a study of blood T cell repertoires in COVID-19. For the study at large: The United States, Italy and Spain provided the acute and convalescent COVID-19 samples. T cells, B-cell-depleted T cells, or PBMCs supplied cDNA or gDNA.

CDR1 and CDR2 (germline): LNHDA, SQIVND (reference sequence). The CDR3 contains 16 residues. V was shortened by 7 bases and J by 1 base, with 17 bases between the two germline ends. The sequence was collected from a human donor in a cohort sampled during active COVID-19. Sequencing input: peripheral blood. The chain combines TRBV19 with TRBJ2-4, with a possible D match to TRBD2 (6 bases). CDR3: CASNKMGAGAKNIQYF. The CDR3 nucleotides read TGTGCCAGTAATAAAATGGGCGCGGGGGCCAAAAACATTCAGTACTTC.